This T cell receptor beta chain was obtained from a study of breast tumors, draining lymph nodes, adjacent tissues. Findings and limits, study-wide: The lymph node origin of tumor T cells was framed as consistent with a hypothesis, not demonstrated.

Axillary draining lymph nodes of breast cancer patients supplied the node samples. One entry per CDR3 protein results from TCRdb running MiXCR on the multiplex PCR reads. In the table there are approximately 180,000 distinct CDR3 sequences, 33% of which are singletons. The CDR3 has 14 amino acids. Per germline, CDR1 SNHLY and CDR2 FYNNEI. The germline V and J ends were trimmed by 4 bases and 3 bases, with 10 bases remaining between them. This clonotype occurred many times. Antigen specificity is unknown. This receptor was taken from a female donor with breast cancer. Some clones in this sample may be carry-over from other donors' samples. Sequenced sample: axillary lymph node tissue. This sequence joins TRBV2 and TRBJ1-3; D is uncertain. The CDR3 here is CASSGIGGGNTIYF. In DNA, the CDR3 is TGTGCCAGCAGTGGCATCGGTGGTGGAAACACCATATATTTT.